Listed here is a single T cell receptor beta chain. What antigen it recognizes has not been identified. No base-level quality is on record; no much larger clone is a single base apart. This sample was taken from a study (dated by TCRdb to the mid-2010s). Notes on the research overall: The study investigated the origins of HIV persistence in individuals who naturally controlled HIV infection.

The germline V gene (reference sequence) specifies LGHDT as CDR1 and YNNKEL as CDR2. The CDR3 sequence holds 16 residues, the cysteine and phenylalanine included. The entry retains the CDR3 DNA only, 48 bases that are in frame from base 1. Trimming takes 0 bases from V and 0 bases from J, and the germline ends sit 8 bases apart. Libraries were built with 5' RACE. The run used an Illumina HiSeq 2000. The public reads were reprocessed in TCRdb via fastp at Q25 and MiXCR, keeping in-frame beta chains. Each CDR3 protein appears once, grouped with its most common genes and DNA. This sample has about 310 distinct CDR3 sequences in its table, and around 6% of those were observed once. Roughly half of the sample comes from the top ten.

The receptor was isolated from a male donor with HIV. In this chain, TRBV3-1 is recombined with TRBJ2-2; TRBD2 is possibly the D segment (5 matching bases). The sequenced sample consisted of effector memory T cells from blood PBMCs. Interpreted using the paper, the cell subset or site label stands for: effector memory CD4+ T cells. The CDR3 in this case is CASSQDSSANTGELFF. The nucleotides are TGTGCCAGCAGCCAAGACAGTAGCGCGAACACCGGGGAGCTGTTTTTT.